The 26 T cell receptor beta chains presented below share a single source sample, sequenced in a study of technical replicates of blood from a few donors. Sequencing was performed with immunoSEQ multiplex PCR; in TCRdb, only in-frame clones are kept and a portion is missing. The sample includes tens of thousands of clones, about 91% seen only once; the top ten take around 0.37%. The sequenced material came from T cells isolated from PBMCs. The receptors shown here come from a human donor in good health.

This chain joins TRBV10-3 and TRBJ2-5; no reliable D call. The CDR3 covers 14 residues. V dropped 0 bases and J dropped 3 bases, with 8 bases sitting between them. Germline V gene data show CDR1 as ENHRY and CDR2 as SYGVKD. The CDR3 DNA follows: TGTGCCATCAGTGAGTCGGCGGCCGAAGAGACCCAGTACTTC. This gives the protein CAISESAAEETQYF.

CDR3: CASSVGSALSGNTIYF. Here the CDR3 DNA reads TGTGCCAGCAGCGTTGGCAGCGCACTCTCTGGAAACACCATATATTTT. The rearrangement uses TRBV9 and TRBJ1-3; D is uncertain. CDR1 is SGDLS and CDR2 is YYNGEE in the germline V gene. This CDR3 is 16 amino acids long. The V end lost 2 bases, the J end lost 0 bases, and 12 bases lay between the germline ends. The variable domain in full, with the rest retrieved from reference TRBV9 and TRBJ1-3, is DSGVTQTPKHLITATGQRVTLRCSPRSGDLSVYWYQQSLDQGLQFLIQYYNGEERAKGNILERFSAQQFPDLHSELNLSSLELGDSALYFCASSVGSALSGNTIYFGEGSWLTVV.

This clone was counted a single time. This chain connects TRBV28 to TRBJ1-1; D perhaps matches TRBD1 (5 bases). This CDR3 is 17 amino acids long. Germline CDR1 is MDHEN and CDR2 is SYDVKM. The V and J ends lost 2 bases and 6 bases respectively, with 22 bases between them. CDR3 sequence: CASSLVGLGGKSAEAFF. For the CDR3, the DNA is TGTGCCAGCAGTTTAGTAGGGCTGGGGGGAAAGTCGGCTGAAGCTTTCTTT.

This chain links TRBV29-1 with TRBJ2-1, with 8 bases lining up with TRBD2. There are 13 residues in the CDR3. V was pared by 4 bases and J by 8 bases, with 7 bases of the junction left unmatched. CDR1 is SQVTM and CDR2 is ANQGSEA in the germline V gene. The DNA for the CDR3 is TGCAGCGTTGGAGGACTAGCCTTCGATGAGCAGTTCTTC. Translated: CSVGGLAFDEQFF.

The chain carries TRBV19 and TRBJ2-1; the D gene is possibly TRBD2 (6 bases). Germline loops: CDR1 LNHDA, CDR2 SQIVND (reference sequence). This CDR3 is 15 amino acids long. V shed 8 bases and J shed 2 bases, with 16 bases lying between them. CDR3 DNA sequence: TGTGCCAGTGGGGGATCGGGAGTCCCCTACAATGAGCAGTTCTTC. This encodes CASGGSGVPYNEQFF.

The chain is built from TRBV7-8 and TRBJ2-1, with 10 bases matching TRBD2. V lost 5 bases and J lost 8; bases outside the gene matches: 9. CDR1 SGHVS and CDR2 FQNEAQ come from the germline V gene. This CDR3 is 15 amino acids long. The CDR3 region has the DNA TGTGCCAGCAGCGTAGGACTAGCGGAGGTAGATGAGCAGTTCTTC. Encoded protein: CASSVGLAEVDEQFF.

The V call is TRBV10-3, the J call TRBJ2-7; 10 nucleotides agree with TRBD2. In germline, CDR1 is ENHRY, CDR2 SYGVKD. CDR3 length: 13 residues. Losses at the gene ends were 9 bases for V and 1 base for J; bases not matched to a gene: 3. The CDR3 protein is CAIAGGISYEQYF. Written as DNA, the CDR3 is TGTGCCATAGCGGGAGGGATATCCTACGAGCAGTACTTC.

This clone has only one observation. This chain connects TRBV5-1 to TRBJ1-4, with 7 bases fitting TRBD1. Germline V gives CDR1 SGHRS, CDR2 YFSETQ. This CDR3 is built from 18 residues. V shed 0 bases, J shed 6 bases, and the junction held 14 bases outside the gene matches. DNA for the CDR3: TGCGCCAGCAGCTTGGCCCCGACAGGGAGGCAGTTTGATGAAAAACTGTTTTTT. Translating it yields CASSLAPTGRQFDEKLFF.

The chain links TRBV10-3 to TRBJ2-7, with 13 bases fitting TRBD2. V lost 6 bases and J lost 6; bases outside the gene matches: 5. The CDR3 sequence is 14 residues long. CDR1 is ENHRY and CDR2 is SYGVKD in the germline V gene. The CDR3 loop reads CAIRVLAGGPEQYF. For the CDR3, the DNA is TGTGCCATCAGGGTACTAGCGGGAGGGCCCGAGCAGTACTTC.

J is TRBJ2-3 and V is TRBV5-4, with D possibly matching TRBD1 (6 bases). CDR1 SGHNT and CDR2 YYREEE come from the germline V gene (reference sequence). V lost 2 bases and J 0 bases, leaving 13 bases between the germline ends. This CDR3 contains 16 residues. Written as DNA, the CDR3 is TGTGCCAGCAGCTTAGGGGGACGGAGTAGCACAGATACGCAGTATTTT. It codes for CASSLGGRSSTDTQYF.

CDR3 nucleotides: TGCAGCGTTGAAGAGGGGAGGACAGGGTCTAGGACAGATACGCAGTATTTT. Translating gives CSVEEGRTGSRTDTQYF. The V gene is TRBV29-1, the J gene TRBJ2-3; 8 bases fit TRBD1. J lost 3 bases, V lost 0 bases, and 11 bases had no gene match. Germline V gene lookup returns CDR1 SQVTM and CDR2 ANQGSEA. CDR3 length: 17 amino acids.

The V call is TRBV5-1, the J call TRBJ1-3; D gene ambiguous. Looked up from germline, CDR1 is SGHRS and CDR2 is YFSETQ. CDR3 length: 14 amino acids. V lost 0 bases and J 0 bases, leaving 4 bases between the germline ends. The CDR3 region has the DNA TGCGCCAGCAGCTTGGACAGCTCTGGAAACACCATATATTTT. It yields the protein CASSLDSSGNTIYF.

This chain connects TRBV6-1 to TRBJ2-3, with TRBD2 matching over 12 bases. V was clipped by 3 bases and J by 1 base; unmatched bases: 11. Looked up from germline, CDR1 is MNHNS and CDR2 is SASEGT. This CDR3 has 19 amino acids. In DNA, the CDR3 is TGTGCCAGCAGTGATCAACGGACTAGCGGGATATATGGCACAGATACGCAGTATTTT. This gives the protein CASSDQRTSGIYGTDTQYF.

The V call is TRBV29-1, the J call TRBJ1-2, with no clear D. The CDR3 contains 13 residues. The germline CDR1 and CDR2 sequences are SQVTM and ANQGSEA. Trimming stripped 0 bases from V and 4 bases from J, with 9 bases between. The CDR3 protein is CSVEDLEGYGYTF. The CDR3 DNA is TGCAGCGTTGAAGATCTTGAGGGCTATGGCTACACCTTC.

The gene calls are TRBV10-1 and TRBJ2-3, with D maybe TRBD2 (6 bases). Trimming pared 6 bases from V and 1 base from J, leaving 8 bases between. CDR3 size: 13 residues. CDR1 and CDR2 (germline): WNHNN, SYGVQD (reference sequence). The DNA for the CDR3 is TGCGCCAGCAGGGCTAGCGGCACAGATACGCAGTATTTT. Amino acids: CASRASGTDTQYF.

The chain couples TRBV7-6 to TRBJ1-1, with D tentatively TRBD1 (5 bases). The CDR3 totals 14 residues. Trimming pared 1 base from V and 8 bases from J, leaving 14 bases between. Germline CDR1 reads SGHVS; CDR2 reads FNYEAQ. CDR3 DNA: TGTGCCAGCAGCTTAGATTTAGGGGCGCGGGAAGCTTTCTTT. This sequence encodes CASSLDLGAREAFF.

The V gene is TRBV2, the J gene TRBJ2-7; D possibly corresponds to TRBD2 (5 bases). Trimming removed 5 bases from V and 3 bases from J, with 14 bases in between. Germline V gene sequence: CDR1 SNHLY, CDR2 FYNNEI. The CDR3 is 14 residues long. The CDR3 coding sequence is TGTGCCAGCAGTTCCGGACTGCTAAACTACGAGCAGTACTTC. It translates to CASSSGLLNYEQYF.

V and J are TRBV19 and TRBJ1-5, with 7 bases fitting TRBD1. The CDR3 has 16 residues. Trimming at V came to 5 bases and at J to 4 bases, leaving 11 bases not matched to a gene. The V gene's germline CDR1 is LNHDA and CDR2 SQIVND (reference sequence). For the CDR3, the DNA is TGTGCCAGTAGTCCCCGGCAGGGGGGCCATAATCAGCCCCAGCATTTT. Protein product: CASSPRQGGHNQPQHF.

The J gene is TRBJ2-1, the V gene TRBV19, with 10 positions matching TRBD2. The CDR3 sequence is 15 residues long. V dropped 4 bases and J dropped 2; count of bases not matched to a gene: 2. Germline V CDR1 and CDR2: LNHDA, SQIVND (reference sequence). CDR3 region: CASSTGLAAYNEQFF. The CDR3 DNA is TGTGCCAGTAGTACAGGACTAGCGGCCTACAATGAGCAGTTCTTC.

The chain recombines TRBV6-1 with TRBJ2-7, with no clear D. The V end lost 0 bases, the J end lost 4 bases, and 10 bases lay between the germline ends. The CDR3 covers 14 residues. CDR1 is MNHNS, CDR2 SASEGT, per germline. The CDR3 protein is CASSEAPRGYEQYF. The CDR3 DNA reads TGTGCCAGCAGTGAAGCCCCCCGAGGATACGAGCAGTACTTC.

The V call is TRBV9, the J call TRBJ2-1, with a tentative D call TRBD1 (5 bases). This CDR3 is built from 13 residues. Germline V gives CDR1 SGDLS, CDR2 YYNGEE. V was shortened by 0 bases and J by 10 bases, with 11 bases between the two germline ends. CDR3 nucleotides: TGTGCCAGCAGCGTAGTACAGGCGAAAGAGCAGTTCTTC. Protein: CASSVVQAKEQFF.

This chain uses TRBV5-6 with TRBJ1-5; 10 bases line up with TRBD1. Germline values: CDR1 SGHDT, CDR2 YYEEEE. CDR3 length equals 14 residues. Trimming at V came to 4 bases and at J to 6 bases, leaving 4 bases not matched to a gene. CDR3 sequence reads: CASSTTGGGQPQHF. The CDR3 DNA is TGTGCCAGCAGCACGACAGGGGGCGGTCAGCCCCAGCATTTT.

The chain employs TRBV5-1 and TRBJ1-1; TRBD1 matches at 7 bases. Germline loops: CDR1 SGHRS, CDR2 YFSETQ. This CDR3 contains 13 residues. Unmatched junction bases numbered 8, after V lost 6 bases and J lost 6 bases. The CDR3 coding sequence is TGCGCCAGCAAGAGACAGGGTGCCCCTGAAGCTTTCTTT. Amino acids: CASKRQGAPEAFF.

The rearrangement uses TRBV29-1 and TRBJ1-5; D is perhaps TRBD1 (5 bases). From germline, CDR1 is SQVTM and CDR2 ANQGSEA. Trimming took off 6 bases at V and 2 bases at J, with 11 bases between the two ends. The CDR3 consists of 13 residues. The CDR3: CSVGQSGNQPQHF. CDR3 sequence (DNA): TGCAGCGTCGGACAAAGTGGCAATCAGCCCCAGCATTTT.

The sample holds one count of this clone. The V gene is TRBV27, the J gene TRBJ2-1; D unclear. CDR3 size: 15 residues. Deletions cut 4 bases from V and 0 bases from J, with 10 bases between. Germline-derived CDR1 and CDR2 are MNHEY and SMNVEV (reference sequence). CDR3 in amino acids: CASSWAGGSYNEQFF. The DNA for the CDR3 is TGTGCCAGCAGTTGGGCCGGTGGCTCCTACAATGAGCAGTTCTTC.

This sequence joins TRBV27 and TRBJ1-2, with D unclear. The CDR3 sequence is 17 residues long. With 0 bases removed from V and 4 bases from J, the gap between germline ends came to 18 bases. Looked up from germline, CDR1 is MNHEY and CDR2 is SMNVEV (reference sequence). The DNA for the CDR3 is TGTGCCAGCAGTTTATCGATCCTGTGGCCCCAGGCCTATGGCTACACCTTC. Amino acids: CASSLSILWPQAYGYTF.